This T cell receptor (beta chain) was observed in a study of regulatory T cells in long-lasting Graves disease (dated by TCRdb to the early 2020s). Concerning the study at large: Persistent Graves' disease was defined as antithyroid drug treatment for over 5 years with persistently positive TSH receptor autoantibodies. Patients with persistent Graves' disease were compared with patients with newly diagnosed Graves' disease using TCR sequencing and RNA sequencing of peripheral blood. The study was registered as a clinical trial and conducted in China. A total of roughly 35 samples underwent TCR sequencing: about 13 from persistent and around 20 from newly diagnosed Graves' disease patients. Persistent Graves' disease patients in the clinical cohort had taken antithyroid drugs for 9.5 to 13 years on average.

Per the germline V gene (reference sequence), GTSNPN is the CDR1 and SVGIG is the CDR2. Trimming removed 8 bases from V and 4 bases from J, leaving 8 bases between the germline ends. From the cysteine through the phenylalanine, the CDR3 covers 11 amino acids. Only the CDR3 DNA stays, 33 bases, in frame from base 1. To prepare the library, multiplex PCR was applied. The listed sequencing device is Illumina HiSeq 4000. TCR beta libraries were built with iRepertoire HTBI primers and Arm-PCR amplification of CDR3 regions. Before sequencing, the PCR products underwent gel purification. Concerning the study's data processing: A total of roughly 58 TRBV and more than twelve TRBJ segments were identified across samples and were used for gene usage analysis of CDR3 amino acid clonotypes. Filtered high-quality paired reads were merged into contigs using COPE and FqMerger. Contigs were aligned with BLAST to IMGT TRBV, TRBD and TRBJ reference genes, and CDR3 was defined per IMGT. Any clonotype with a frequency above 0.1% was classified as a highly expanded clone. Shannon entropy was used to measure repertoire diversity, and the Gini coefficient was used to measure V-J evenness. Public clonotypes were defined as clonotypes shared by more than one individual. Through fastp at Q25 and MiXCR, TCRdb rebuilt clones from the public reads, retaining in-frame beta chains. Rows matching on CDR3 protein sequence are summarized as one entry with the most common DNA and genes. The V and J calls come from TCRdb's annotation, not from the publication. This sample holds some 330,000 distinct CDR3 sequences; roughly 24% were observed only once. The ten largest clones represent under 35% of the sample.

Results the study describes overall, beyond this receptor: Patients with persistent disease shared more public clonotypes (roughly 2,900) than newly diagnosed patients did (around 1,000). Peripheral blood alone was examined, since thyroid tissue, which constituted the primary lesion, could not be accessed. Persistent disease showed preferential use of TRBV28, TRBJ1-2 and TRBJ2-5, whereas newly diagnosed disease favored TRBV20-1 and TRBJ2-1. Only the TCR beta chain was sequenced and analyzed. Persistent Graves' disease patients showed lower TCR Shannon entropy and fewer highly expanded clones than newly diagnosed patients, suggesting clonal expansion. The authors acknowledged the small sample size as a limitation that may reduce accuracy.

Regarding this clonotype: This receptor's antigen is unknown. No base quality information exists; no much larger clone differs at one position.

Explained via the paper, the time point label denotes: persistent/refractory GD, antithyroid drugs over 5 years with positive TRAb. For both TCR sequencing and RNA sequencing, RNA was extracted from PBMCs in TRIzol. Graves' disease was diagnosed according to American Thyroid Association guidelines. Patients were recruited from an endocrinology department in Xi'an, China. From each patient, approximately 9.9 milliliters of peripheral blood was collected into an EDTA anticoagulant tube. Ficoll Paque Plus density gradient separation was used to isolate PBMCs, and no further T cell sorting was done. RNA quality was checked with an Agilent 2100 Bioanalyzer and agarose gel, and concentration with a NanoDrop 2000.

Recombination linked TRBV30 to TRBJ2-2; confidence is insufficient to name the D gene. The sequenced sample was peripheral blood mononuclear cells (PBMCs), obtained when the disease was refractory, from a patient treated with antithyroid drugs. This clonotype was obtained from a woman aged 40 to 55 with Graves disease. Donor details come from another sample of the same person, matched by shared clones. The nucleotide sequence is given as TGTGCCCTCCGGCCCACCGGGGAGCTGTTTTTT. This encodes CALRPTGELFF.